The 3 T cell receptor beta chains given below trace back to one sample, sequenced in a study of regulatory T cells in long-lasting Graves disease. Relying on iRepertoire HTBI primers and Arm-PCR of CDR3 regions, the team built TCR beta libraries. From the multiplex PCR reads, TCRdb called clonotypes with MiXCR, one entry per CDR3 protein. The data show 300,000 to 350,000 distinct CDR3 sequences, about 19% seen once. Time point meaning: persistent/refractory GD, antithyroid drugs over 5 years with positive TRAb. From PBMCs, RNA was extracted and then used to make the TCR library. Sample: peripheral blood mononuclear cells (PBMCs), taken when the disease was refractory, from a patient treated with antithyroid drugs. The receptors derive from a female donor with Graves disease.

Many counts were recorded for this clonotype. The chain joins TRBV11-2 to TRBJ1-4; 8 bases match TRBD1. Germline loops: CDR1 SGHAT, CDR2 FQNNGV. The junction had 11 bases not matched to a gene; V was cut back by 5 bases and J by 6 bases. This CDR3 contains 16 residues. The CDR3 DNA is TGTGCCAGCAGCCGAGGACAGGGCTTATCCTATGAAAAACTGTTTTTT. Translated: CASSRGQGLSYEKLFF.

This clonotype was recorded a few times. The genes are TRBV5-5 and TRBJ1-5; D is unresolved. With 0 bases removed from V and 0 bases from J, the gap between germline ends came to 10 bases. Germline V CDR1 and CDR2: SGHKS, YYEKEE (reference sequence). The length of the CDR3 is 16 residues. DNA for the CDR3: TGTGCCAGCAGCTTGGCGGGTTTTTATAGCAATCAGCCCCAGCATTTT. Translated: CASSLAGFYSNQPQHF.

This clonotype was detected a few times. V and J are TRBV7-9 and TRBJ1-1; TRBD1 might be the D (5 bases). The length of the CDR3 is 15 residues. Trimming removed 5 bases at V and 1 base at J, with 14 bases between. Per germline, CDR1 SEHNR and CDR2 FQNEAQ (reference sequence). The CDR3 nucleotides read TGTGCCAGCAGCCTGCAGGGCGGGGGGAACACTGAAGCTTTCTTT. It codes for CASSLQGGGNTEAFF.